This T cell receptor beta chain was sequenced in a study of blood T cell repertoires in COVID-19 (dated by TCRdb to about 2020). Study-wide context: Collaborator samples came from the United States, Italy and Spain and covered acute and convalescent phases of COVID-19. The material from the prospective study consisted of cDNA or gDNA derived from T cells, B-cell-depleted T cells, or PBMCs. Deeply sampled blood TCRbeta repertoires from subjects exposed to, actively infected with, or recovered from COVID-19 were included in the dataset. A freely available public database, intended as a resource for researchers studying the immune response to SARS-CoV-2, is where the repertoires were released. Samples were obtained from the ongoing ImmuneRACE study (first 160 participants) and from about 1,300 subjects provided by 6 global collaborators. The sample metadata nearly always contained a de-identified subject ID, COVID-19 status, age in years and sex. HLA class I and class II types, where available, came from metadata supplied by the sample provider rather than from assay-based typing. Paper-wide results and their limitations: Clinical and demographic metadata were provided uncurated, with the amount varying by source and participant.

TCRbeta CDR3 regions were amplified from genomic DNA using the immunoSEQ Assay, a bias-controlled multiplex PCR. In the original analysis: The number of nucleated cells in each sample was estimated from the amplification of reference gene primers within the assay. To quantify the absolute abundance of each unique TCRbeta CDR3 rearrangement, sequence reads were collapsed and filtered. For each sample, productive Simpson clonality was calculated as the square root of Simpson's diversity index across productive rearrangements. Not all clones reach the TCRdb copy of this immuneACCESS table, which keeps in-frame sequences only. Checked studies attribute under half of the gap to unresolved V genes and leave the rest unexplained. V and J calls and clone size are copied from that table; D and trimming were computed from the DNA. Across this sample there are under 200,000 clones, with roughly 90% seen only once. Together, the top ten hold less than 8.5% of the sample.

On this clone: Which antigen it targets is not known. Nothing much larger sits one base from this clone, and base qualities are not available.

Enrolling through a virtual design, the prospective study's participants ranged in age from roughly 18 to 89 years and lived across about two dozen United States geographic areas. In the prospective study, cohorts were assigned on the basis of participant-reported clinical history obtained from a screening survey and a study questionnaire. ImmuneRACE Cohort 3 recovered participants were defined by two consecutive negative NP/OP PCR tests, healthcare professional clearance, or symptom resolution. In the prospective study, mobile phlebotomists collected whole blood, serum and a nasopharyngeal or oropharyngeal swab from each participant. Participants in the prospective study had the option to provide additional blood draws and questionnaires over an approximately 2-month period. Before DNA extraction, prospective study blood samples were shipped either frozen or at room temperature. Input material: PBMCs or T cells enriched from blood (not recorded which). The receptor was derived from a woman in her fifties or sixties who had recovered from COVID-19.

The nucleotide sequence reads TGCGCCAGCAGCTTGGCCTCAAGCGGTAGCTCCTACAATGAGCAGTTCTTC. This sequence encodes CASSLASSGSSYNEQFF. The receptor chain draws on TRBV5-1 and TRBJ2-1; the D gene is possibly TRBD2, with 5 bases matching. Cut back by 0 bases and 0 bases, the V and J ends lie 13 bases apart. The CDR3 sequence holds 17 residues, the cysteine and phenylalanine included. Just the 51-base CDR3 DNA is kept, in frame starting at base 1. From the germline V gene, CDR1 is SGHRS and CDR2 is YFSETQ.